Given below is one TCR beta chain in context. This sample was included in a study of blood T cell repertoires in COVID-19. Study overall: Spain, Italy and the United States supplied samples that represented acute and convalescent COVID-19. The analysed material was cDNA or gDNA that came from T cells, B-cell-depleted T cells, or PBMCs.

The V gene lost 3 bases and the J gene lost 0 bases, with 7 bases spanning the gap. The CDR3 is 14 amino acids. The germline V gene has CDR1 SGHRS and CDR2 YFSETQ. Original handling: By means of reference gene primer amplification, nucleated cell counts were estimated. Data came from immunoSEQ multiplex PCR; TCRdb stores just in-frame clones and leaves some out. V, J and clone size are those of that table, while D and trimming were read from the DNA. This sample has roughly 100,000 clones; 87% occur once, and the top ten carry 15%. This TCR derives from a man aged 45-65 years with acute or convalescent COVID-19. The sequencing input was peripheral blood. The chain employs TRBV5-1 and TRBJ1-3; a possible D gene is TRBD1 (5 bases). The CDR3: CASSSTVSGNTIYF. DNA of the CDR3: TGCGCCAGCAGCTCGACAGTCTCTGGAAACACCATATATTTT.